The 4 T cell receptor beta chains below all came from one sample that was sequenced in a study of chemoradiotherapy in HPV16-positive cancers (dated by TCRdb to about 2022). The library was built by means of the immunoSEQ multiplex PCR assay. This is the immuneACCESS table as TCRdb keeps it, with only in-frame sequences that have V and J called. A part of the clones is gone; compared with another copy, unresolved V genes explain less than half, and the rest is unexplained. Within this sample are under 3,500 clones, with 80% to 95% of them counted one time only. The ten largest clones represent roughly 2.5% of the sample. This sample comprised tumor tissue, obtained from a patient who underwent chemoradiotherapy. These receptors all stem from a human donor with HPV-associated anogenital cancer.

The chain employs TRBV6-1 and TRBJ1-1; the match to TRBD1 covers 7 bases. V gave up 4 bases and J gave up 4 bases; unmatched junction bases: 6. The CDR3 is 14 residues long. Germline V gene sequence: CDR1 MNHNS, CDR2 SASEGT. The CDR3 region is CASSVQGRGTEAFF. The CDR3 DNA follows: TGTGCCAGCAGTGTACAGGGGCGCGGCACTGAAGCTTTCTTT.

CDR3 bases: TGCAGTGCCAGGGCGAACACTGAAGCTTTCTTT. The encoded protein is CSARANTEAFF. The chain couples TRBV20-1 to TRBJ1-1; tentative D call: TRBD1 (5 bases). This CDR3 is built from 11 residues. Germline values: CDR1 DFQATT, CDR2 SNEGSKA (reference sequence). V was cut by 6 bases and J by 1 base, with 6 bases left in between.

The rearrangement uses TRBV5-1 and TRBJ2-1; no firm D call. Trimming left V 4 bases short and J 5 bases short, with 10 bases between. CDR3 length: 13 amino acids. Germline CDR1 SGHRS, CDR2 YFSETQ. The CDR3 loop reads CASSPSRNNEQFF. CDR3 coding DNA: TGCGCCAGCAGCCCCTCGCGGAACAATGAGCAGTTCTTC.

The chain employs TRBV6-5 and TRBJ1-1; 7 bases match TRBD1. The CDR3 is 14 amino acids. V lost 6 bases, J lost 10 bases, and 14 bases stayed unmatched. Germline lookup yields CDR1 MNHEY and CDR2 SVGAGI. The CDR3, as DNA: TGTGCCAGCAGGCAACCAACAAAGGGGGCTCGAGCTTTCTTT. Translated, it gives CASRQPTKGARAFF.